Following are 10 T cell receptor beta chains from one sample sequenced in a study of T cells in Graves' hyperthyroidism and ophthalmopathy. TCR beta CDR3 sequences were amplified from RNA transcripts. When the TCR CDR3 underwent first-round RT-PCR, the HTBI primer set was used. One entry per CDR3 protein results from TCRdb running MiXCR on the multiplex PCR reads. The repertoire holds about 530,000 distinct CDR3 sequences, with 17% as singletons. Sequencing was done on a sample of blood. These receptors were taken from a woman younger than 30 with Graves' ophthalmopathy.

This clonotype has a handful of counts. The genes are TRBV5-1 and TRBJ1-5, with TRBD1 matching 7 bases. The V gene end was trimmed by 5 bases and the J gene end by 2 bases; junction bases not matched to a gene: 13. Germline V gene data show CDR1 as SGHRS and CDR2 as YFSETQ. The CDR3 sequence is 17 residues long. CDR3 residues: CASRFDRVRSGNQPQHF. CDR3 nucleotides: TGCGCCAGCAGGTTTGACAGGGTCAGGAGCGGCAATCAGCCCCAGCATTTT.

This clonotype was observed many times. This chain uses TRBV7-2 with TRBJ2-1; TRBD2 aligns across 8 bases. The CDR3 spans 16 residues. V shed 4 bases and J 5 bases; nucleotides not matched to a gene: 10. Germline CDR1 and CDR2: SGHTA and FQGNSA. CDR3 sequence (DNA): TGTGCCAGCAGCTCGTCTGGCGGGAGGCTAGACAATGAGCAGTTCTTC. Encoded protein: CASSSSGGRLDNEQFF.

This clonotype was found many times. The chain has TRBV20-1 and TRBJ1-1, with a weak D call TRBD1 (6 bases). The CDR3 sequence is 12 residues long. V dropped 5 bases and J dropped 3 bases, with 10 bases sitting between them. The germline V gene has CDR1 DFQATT and CDR2 SNEGSKA (reference sequence). The CDR3 coding sequence is TGCAGTGCTCGTAGGACAGACACTGAAGCTTTCTTT. Its protein is CSARRTDTEAFF.

The rearrangement uses TRBV19 and TRBJ1-5, with D possibly matching TRBD1 (5 bases). The ends were cut back, 11 bases at V and 4 bases at J, with 21 bases in the middle. Germline CDR1 LNHDA, CDR2 SQIVND (reference sequence). This CDR3 spans 15 amino acids. CDR3 sequence reads: CACNMGVGSNQPQHF. In DNA, the CDR3 is TGTGCCTGCAATATGGGGGTGGGCTCTAATCAGCCCCAGCATTTT.

This clonotype was detected a few times. The CDR3 nucleotides read TGTGCCAGCTCACCTAGCGGGAGTCTCGAGCAGTACTTC. The encoded protein is CASSPSGSLEQYF. The chain joins TRBV18 to TRBJ2-7; the match to TRBD2 covers 9 bases. Per the germline V gene, CDR1 is KGHSH and CDR2 is LQKENI. Germline trimming cut 3 bases from V and 6 bases from J; bases unmatched to any gene: 3. The CDR3 is made up of 13 amino acids.

The table lists this clonotype with many counts. V gene TRBV7-2 combines with J gene TRBJ1-5; D gene ambiguous. CDR1 SGHTA and CDR2 FQGNSA come from the germline V gene. The CDR3 is 15 residues long. The V and J ends lost 6 bases and 2 bases respectively, with 14 bases between them. In nucleotides, the CDR3 is TGTGCCAGCAGTTGGAGGGTGGCGGGCAATCAGCCCCAGCATTTT. Amino acid sequence: CASSWRVAGNQPQHF.

The CDR3 DNA reads as TGTGCCAGCAGCCCCTCAGGGGGTAGCAATCAGCCCCAGCATTTT. Translation: CASSPSGGSNQPQHF. This sequence joins TRBV7-9 and TRBJ1-5, with 7 bases that match TRBD1. V lost 5 bases and J lost 0; bases outside the gene matches: 4. CDR1 and CDR2 from the germline V gene are SEHNR and FQNEAQ (reference sequence). The CDR3 is 15 amino acids.

At least ten counts were recorded for this clonotype. The rearrangement uses TRBV28 and TRBJ1-2, with D possibly TRBD1 on 5 matching bases. The CDR3 contains 14 residues. Germline lookup yields CDR1 MDHEN and CDR2 SYDVKM. Trimming removed 4 bases at V and 5 bases at J, with 14 bases between. CDR3 coding DNA: TGTGCCAGCAGTTGGGACGGAGACCGTTATGGCTACACCTTC. Amino acid sequence: CASSWDGDRYGYTF.

The chain couples TRBV20-1 to TRBJ2-7; no clear D gene. Trimming shortened V by 4 bases and J by 1 base, and 14 bases separated the two germline ends. The CDR3 extends over 14 amino acids. Per germline, CDR1 DFQATT and CDR2 SNEGSKA (reference sequence). As DNA, the CDR3 is TGCAGTGCTAAAGATGTAACTTCTTCCTACGAGCAGTACTTC. As protein: CSAKDVTSSYEQYF.

At least ten counts were recorded for this clonotype. This rearrangement joins TRBV11-2 to TRBJ2-5; 10 nucleotides agree with TRBD2. The V segment lost 3 bases and the J segment 3 bases; nucleotides outside the gene matches: 4. CDR1 and CDR2 (germline): SGHAT, FQNNGV. This CDR3 is built from 15 residues. This CDR3 reads CASSLTAGGEETQYF. The CDR3 DNA follows: TGTGCCAGCAGCTTGACAGCGGGAGGGGAAGAGACCCAGTACTTC.